This T cell receptor (beta chain) was captured in a study of cytomegalovirus exposure and HLA in healthy donors (TCRdb year 2017). At the level of the whole study: An earlier analysis of fewer than 750 of the donors reported over 250 Gb of sequence data and around 120 million unique TCR beta sequences obtained from some 200 million T cells. Rather than drawing on any new phenotypic data, the later analysis identified candidate immune exposures from TCR beta sequences and the way those sequences occurred across donors. HLA typing covered class I and class II loci at four-digit resolution. About five DR-DQ haplotypes were treated as single units for association and clustering because of strong linkage in the cohort. Alongside the repertoire data, information on donor age, sex, ethnicity and CMV serostatus was compiled. An earlier analysis of around 580 of the donors used high-throughput TCR beta sequencing to judge whether each TCR beta V gene segment behaved as functional or pseudogenic. In a later analysis, previously published TCR beta repertoires from 550 to 700 donors were re-analyzed and high-resolution HLA genotyping was added so that TCR occurrence patterns could be studied. Typing coverage varied by locus: roughly 620-640 donors for A, B, C, DRB1 and DQB1; roughly 520 for DQA1; 606 for DPA1; 450 to 480 for DPB1. A separate validation cohort of approximately 130 different subjects was used in addition to the approximately 640-subject first cohort. To predict cytomegalovirus infection status, the study combined high-throughput TCR immunosequencing, statistical association of individual TCRs with disease status, and machine learning. Among some 410 genotyped donors of the cohort, an average of roughly 230,000 unique TCR beta nucleotide sequences was sequenced per donor, of which roughly 17% were non-productive. All discovery cohort repertoires had been generated using a single sequencing platform. Among the roughly 400 genotyped donors, around 81% belonged to the genetic ancestry cluster associated with self-reported Caucasian donors. The aim of the study was to test whether cataloging public T cell receptors could identify signatures of past pathogen exposure. Approximately 300 gigabases of sequencing data and around 87 million unique TCR sequences were included in an early release covering 500 to 750 HLA-typed donors. A later genetic analysis took genome-wide SNP genotypes for about 60% of the roughly 670 donors and used that subset as a discovery cohort. The study used immunosequencing to profile the T cell repertoires of under 700 subjects and linked those repertoires to cytomegalovirus serostatus.

The junction shows trimming of 5 bases on V and 1 base on J, plus 12 bases between the germline ends. CDR1 and CDR2 (MDHEN, SYDVKM) derive from the germline V gene. The CDR3 covers 14 residues, taking in both the cysteine and the phenylalanine. Only the CDR3 part of the read is kept: 42 bases, read in frame from the first base. The library came from the immunoSEQ multiplex PCR assay. For the multiplex PCR, a mixture combining 60 forward primers for TCR Vbeta segments and 13 reverse primers for TCR Jbeta segments was used. Amplification of the CDR3 region of rearranged TCR beta genes was performed with a multiplex PCR assay on genomic DNA. The amplified TCR beta libraries were sequenced on the Illumina HiSeq System as 87-base-pair reads. Concerning the study's data processing: A later analysis tallied 75 million to 85 million unique TCR beta chains across the 666 repertoires, and about 12 million of those chains were shared by two or more donors. A nearest-neighbor algorithm error-corrected the raw reads and collapsed the reads into unique sequences, merging closely related sequences to remove PCR and sequencing errors. CDR3 sequences were aligned to IMGT reference sequences to assign V, D and J gene segments. For a sequence to be retained, a match of at least six nucleotides was required to both a V gene segment and a J gene segment. Rearrangements were classified as productive when the CDR3 lacked stop codons and remained in frame with V and J, and all other rearrangements were classified as non-productive. Following IMGT convention, CDR3 was defined as the stretch from the second conserved V-encoded cysteine up to the conserved J-encoded phenylalanine. The earlier analysis of 500 to 650 of the donors excluded any sequence lacking an unambiguous match to a single V gene segment. In an earlier analysis of about 590 of the donors, a V segment was called functional when productive rearrangements were above 56.7%, and segregating when the standard deviation between donors exceeded 5%. A statistical classification framework was built for diagnosing cytomegalovirus status from the catalog of TCR beta chain sequences. V and J gene assignment, in a later analysis, came from comparing TCR nucleotide sequences with IMGT/GENE-DB human TR gene sequences. Using the TCRdist pipeline, a later analysis assigned CDR3 sequences along with most-parsimonious VDJ recombination scenarios. In a later analysis, each TCR beta chain was defined by its CDR3 amino acid sequence together with its V-gene family, and reads lacking a unique V-gene family were excluded. A later analysis removed several hundred highly shared, low-generation-probability nucleotide sequences to deal with suspected cross-contamination and a sequencing artifact. In a later analysis, a clonal expansion index for each public chain was calculated from normalized within-repertoire ranks of inferred template counts. A later analysis computed generation probabilities with a VDJ recombination model fitted to out-of-frame rearrangements, and checked the results against IGoR. Hypergeometric tests were used in a later analysis to score TCR-TCR, TCR-HLA and TCR-CMV co-occurrence, with a repertoire-size bias correction applied to the TCR pairs. In a later analysis, false discovery rates were estimated by permuting HLA or CMV assignments 20 times. In a later analysis, co-occurring TCRs were grouped using DBSCAN, with TCRdist sequence similarity added in when clustering inside HLA-allele-positive subsets. Repertoires with fewer than 30,000 or more than 120,000 public chains, plus five repertoires with anomalous nucleotide sharing, were excluded from co-occurrence clustering. The table comes from immuneACCESS by way of TCRdb, which keeps in-frame sequences with V and J called. Part of the clones is missing from these tables; in studies checked, under half for an unresolved V gene and the rest for unknown reasons. Clone size and V and J calls were adopted from that table, with D and trimming inferred from the DNA. The table for this sample lists 180,000 or so clones; around 80% of them were counted only once. The ten largest make up 1.4% of the sample.

The paper's findings and limits, for the study overall: Cytomegalovirus status was reported to be diagnosed by the classifier with high specificity and sensitivity in both the original and validation cohorts. A further reported finding was that TCR beta sequences accurately predicted the HLA-A and HLA-B alleles for most subjects in the first cohort. A later analysis found that TCR association rates varied across HLA loci, with DRB1 alleles showing the most associated TCRs and HLA-C alleles the fewest. This cohort had only TCR beta chains sequenced, and the lack of alpha or paired-chain data limited which features could be detected. Because some donors lacked HLA typing at each locus, the association tests relied only on the typed subset. V-gene and J-gene trimming of TCR beta chains was associated with a missense DCLRE1C variant in a later genetic analysis, and the association was replicated in an independent cohort. For the cohort, immune exposure information was limited to CMV serostatus. An earlier analysis of some 590 of the donors showed that most TCR beta V segments appeared in productive rearrangements either about 87% or about 30% of the time, which broadly matched IMGT annotations. In vitro tests confirmed that a few of the cytomegalovirus-associated TCR beta chains recognize cytomegalovirus antigens. Compared with the roughly 720-donor mean, donors in an Asian-associated ancestry cluster had fewer N-insertions in productive TCRs, according to a later genetic analysis. Correlated functional status among segregating V segments might be attributable to linkage disequilibrium, but an unknown experimental factor could not be ruled out. A total of roughly 160 TCR beta chains were listed by the study as associated with cytomegalovirus. Most CMV-associated TCR beta chains appeared to be HLA-restricted in a later analysis, and the HLA associations seemed to be driven largely by CMV exposure. Most TCR sequences were seen in very few donors, while some public TCRs were found in many individuals. Presence/absence analyses assumed roughly uniform sequencing depth across donors, an assumption that may not hold. Several of the top co-occurrence clusters appeared to be linked to parvovirus B19, influenza, CMV and Epstein-Barr virus, according to a later analysis. Compared with equally common non-associated chains, HLA-associated TCR beta chains in a later analysis were more clonally expanded and had lower generation probabilities. Specific HLA alleles were associated with 15,000 to 20,000 TCR beta sequences at a false discovery rate of 0.05 in a later analysis. Because counts were too low, roughly 18 rarely observed V segments, including chromosome 9 orphons, were left out of the earlier analysis of 500 to 650 of the donors. A group of highly shared sequence variants was considered likely to be a technical artifact of the sequencing pipeline. The 87-base-pair reads could not distinguish some IMGT-functional V segments, including TRBV6-2 and TRBV6-3, so those segments were excluded. The authors suggested that the approach could potentially be extended to other disease states and immunological phenotypes. Assigning TCR associations to individual alleles was difficult when HLA alleles, especially DR and DQ, strongly co-occurred.

The cohort consisted of hundreds of healthy bone marrow donors. At the time of sampling, every cohort member was nominally healthy, though immune exposures that went unrecorded were likely present. The donor tested CMV seropositive, placing the donor among the roughly 300 seropositive members of the cohort. Each donor provided a peripheral blood sample, and peripheral blood mononuclear cells were used for TCR beta sequencing. The Qiagen DNeasy Blood Extraction Kit was used to extract genomic DNA from the blood cell samples. A word on this clone: Its specific antigen is unknown. It has no much larger one-base neighbor in the sample; base qualities were not kept.

The sequencing input was PBMCs. Here the chain combines TRBV28 and TRBJ2-7; D gene: possibly TRBD2, on 6 matching bases. The TCR originated in a girl aged 5 to 17 in good health and CMV-seropositive. The DNA reads TGTGCCAGCAGTGTTAGGGGAGGATCCTACGAGCAGTACTTC. Translated, this is CASSVRGGSYEQYF.